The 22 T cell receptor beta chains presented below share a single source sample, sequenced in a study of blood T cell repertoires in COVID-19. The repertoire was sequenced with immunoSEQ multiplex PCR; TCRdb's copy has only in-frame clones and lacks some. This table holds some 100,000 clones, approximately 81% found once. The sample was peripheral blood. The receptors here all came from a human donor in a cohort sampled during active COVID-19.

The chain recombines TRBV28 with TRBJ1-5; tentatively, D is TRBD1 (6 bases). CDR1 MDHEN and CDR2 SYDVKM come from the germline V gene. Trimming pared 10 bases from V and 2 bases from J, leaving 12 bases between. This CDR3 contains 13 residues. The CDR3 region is CAIKGQGNQPQHF. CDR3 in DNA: TGTGCCATCAAGGGACAAGGCAATCAGCCCCAGCATTTT.

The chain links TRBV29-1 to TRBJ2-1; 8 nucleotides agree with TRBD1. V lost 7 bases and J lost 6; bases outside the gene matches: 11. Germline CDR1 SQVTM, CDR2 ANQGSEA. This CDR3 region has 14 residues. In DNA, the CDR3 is TGCAGCGGCGATTCCGGGACAGGCTCCAATGAGCAGTTCTTC. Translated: CSGDSGTGSNEQFF.

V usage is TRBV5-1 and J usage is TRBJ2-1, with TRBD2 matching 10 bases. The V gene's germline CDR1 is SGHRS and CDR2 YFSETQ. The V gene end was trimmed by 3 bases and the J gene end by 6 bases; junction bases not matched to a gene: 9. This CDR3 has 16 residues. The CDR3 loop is CASSWEPTSGSNEQFF. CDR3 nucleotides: TGCGCCAGCAGCTGGGAACCGACTAGCGGGTCCAATGAGCAGTTCTTC. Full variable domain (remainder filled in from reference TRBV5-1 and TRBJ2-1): KAGVTQTPRYLIKTRGQQVTLSCSPISGHRSVSWYQQTPGQGLQFLFEYFSETQRNKGNFPGRFSGRQFSNSRSEMNVSTLELGDSALYLCASSWEPTSGSNEQFFGPGTRLTVL.

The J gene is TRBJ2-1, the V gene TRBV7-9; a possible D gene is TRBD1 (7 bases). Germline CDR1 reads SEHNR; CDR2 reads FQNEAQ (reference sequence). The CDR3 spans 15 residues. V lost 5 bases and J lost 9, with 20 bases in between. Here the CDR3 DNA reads TGTGCCAGCAGCGGTTGGCAGGGGGGTTTAGGTGAGCAGTTCTTC. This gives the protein CASSGWQGGLGEQFF.

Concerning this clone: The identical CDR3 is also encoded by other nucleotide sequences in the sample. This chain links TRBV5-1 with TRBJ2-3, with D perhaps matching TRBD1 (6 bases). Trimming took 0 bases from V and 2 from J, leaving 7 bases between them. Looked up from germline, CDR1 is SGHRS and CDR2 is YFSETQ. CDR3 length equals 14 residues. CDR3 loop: CASSLGQDTDTQYF. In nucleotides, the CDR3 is TGCGCCAGCAGCTTGGGACAGGACACAGATACGCAGTATTTT.

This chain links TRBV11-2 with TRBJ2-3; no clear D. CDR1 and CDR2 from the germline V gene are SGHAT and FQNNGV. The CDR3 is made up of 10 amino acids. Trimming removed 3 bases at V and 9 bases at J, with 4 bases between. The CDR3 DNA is TGTGCCAGCAGCTTGGCAACGCAGTATTTT. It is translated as CASSLATQYF.

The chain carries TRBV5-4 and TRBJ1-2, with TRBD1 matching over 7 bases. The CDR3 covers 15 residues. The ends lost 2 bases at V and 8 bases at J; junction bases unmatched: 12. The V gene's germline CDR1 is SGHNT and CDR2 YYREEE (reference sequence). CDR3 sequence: CASSLDRAQLRGYTF. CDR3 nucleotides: TGTGCCAGCAGCTTAGACAGGGCCCAACTAAGGGGCTACACCTTC.

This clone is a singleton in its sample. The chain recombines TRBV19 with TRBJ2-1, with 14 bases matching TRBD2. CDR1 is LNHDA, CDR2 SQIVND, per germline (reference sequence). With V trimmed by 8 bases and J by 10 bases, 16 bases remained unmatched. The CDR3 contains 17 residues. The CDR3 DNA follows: TGTGCCAGTCGCCCCGGTACCGGGACTAGCGGGGGTCACGAGCAGTTCTTC. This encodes CASRPGTGTSGGHEQFF.

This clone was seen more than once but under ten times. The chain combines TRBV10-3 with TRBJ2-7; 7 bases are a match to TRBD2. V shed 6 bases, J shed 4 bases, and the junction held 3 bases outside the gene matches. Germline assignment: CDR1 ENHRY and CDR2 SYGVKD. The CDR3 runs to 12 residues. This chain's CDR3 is CAISLSGYEQYF. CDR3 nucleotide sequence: TGTGCCATCAGCCTTAGCGGGTACGAGCAGTACTTC.

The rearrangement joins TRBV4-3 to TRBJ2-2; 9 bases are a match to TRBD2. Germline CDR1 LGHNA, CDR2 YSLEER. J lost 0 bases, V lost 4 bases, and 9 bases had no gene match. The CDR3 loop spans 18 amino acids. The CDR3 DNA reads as TGCGCCAGCAGCCCCCGGCTAGCGGGACCTGCGAACACCGGGGAGCTGTTTTTT. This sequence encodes CASSPRLAGPANTGELFF.

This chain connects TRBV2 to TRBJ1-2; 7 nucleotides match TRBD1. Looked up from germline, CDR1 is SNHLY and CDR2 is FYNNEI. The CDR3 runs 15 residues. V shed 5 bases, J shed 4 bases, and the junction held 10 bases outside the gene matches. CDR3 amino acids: CASSFPGTAAYGYTF. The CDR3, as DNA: TGTGCCAGCAGTTTCCCCGGGACAGCCGCCTATGGCTACACCTTC.

CDR3 sequence (DNA): TGTGCCAGCAGCTTGGGGGGTCTTCCCGGGAGCTCCTACAATGAGCAGTTCTTC. Translating gives CASSLGGLPGSSYNEQFF. The chain joins TRBV5-6 to TRBJ2-1; D possibly corresponds to TRBD2 (6 bases). Per germline, CDR1 SGHDT and CDR2 YYEEEE. V lost 0 bases, J lost 0 bases, and 16 bases lay in between. CDR3 size: 18 residues.

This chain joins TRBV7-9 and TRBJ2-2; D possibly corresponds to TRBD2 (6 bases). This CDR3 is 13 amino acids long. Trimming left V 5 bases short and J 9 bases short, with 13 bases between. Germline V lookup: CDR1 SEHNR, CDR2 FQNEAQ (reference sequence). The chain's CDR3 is CASSPRLDRELFF. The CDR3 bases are TGTGCCAGCAGCCCACGACTAGACCGGGAGCTGTTTTTT.

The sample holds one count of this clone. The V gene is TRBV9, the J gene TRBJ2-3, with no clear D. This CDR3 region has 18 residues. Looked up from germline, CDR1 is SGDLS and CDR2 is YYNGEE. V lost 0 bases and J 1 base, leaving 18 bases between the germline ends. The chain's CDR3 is CASSVVTQTSIGTDTQYF. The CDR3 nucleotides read TGTGCCAGCAGCGTAGTGACTCAAACCTCAATAGGCACAGATACGCAGTATTTT.

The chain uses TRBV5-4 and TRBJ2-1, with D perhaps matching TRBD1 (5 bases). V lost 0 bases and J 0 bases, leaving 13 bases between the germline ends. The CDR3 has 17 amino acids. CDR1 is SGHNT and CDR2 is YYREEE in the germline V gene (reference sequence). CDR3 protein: CASSLGGAKSSYNEQFF. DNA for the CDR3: TGTGCCAGCAGCTTGGGTGGGGCCAAGAGCTCCTACAATGAGCAGTTCTTC.

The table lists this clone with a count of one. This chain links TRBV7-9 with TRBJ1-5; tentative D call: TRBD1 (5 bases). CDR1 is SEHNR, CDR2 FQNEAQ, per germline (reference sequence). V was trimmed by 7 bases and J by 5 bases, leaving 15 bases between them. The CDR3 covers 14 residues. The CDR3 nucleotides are TGTGCCAGCACTAAATCAGGGAAAGATCAGCCCCAGCATTTT. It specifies CASTKSGKDQPQHF.

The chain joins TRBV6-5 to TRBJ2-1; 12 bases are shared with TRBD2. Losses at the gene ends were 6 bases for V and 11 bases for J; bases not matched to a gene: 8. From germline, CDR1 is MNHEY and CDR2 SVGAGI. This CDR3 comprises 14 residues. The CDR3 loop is CASSHLAGGEQQFF. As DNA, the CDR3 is TGTGCCAGCAGCCACCTAGCGGGAGGGGAACAGCAGTTCTTC.

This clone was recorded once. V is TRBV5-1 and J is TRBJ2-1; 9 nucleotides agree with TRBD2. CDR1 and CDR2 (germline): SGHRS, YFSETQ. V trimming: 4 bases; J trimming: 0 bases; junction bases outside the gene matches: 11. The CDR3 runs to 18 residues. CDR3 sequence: CASSLGTSSLISYNEQFF. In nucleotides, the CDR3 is TGCGCCAGCAGCCTGGGGACTAGCAGTTTGATCTCCTACAATGAGCAGTTCTTC.

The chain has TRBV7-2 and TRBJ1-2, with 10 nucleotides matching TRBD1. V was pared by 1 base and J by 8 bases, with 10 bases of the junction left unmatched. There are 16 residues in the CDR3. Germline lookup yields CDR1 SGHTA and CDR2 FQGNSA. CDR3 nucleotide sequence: TGTGCCAGCAGCTTAGGACGACAGGGGGCGGCTCGAGGCTACACCTTC. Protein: CASSLGRQGAARGYTF.

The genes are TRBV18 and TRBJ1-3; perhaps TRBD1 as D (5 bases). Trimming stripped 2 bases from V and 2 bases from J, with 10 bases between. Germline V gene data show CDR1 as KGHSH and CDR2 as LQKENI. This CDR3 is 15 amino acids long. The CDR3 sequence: CASSPDSGAGNTIYF. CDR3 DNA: TGTGCCAGCTCACCAGACAGCGGGGCTGGAAACACCATATATTTT. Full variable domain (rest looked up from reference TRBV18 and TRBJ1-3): NAGVMQNPRHLVRRRGQEARLRCSPMKGHSHVYWYRQLPEEGLKFMVYLQKENIIDESGMPKERFSAEFPKEGPSILRIQQVVRGDSAAYFCASSPDSGAGNTIYFGEGSWLTVV.

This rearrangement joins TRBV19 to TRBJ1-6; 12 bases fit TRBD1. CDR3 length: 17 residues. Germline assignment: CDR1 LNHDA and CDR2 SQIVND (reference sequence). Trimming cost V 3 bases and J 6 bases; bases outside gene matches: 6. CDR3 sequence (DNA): TGTGCCAGTAGTATGAGGGGGACAGGGGGCTCTAATTCACCCCTCCACTTT. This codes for CASSMRGTGGSNSPLHF.

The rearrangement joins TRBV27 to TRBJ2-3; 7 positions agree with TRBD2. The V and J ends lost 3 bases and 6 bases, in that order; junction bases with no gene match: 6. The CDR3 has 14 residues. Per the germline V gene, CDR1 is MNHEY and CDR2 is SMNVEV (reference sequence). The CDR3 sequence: CASSFWTSRDTQYF. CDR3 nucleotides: TGTGCCAGCAGTTTTTGGACTAGTCGCGATACGCAGTATTTT.